A selection of T cell receptor beta chains follows, all from one sample in a study of shared clonotypes between healthy human individuals. Clones were read by immunoSEQ multiplex PCR, and TCRdb kept only the in-frame ones, dropping some. The data hold roughly 520,000 clones, with approximately 95% observed a single time. The specimen sequenced was naive CD4+ T cells sorted from blood. Receptor source: a woman aged 30 to 39 in good health. Each CDR3 is given with its conserved first and last residue. The D gene is left open where the match is weak. A row's size may be missing; if present it is once, few, many or a size class.

v_call	j_call	clone_size	d_call	cdr3_aa	cdr3_nt
TRBV6-4	TRBJ2-5	NA	TRBD1	CASSGTFGTGETQYF	TGTGCCAGCAGTGGAACGTTCGGGACAGGGGAGACCCAGTACTTC
TRBV5-1	TRBJ2-2	NA	TRBD2	CASSRGPIRLAGTGELFF	TGCGCCAGCAGCCGAGGACCCATACGGCTAGCGGGCACCGGGGAGCTGTTTTTT
TRBV5-4	TRBJ2-3	NA	TRBD1	CASSLKEGAQADTQYF	TGTGCCAGCAGCTTAAAAGAGGGGGCGCAGGCCGATACGCAGTATTTT
TRBV28	TRBJ2-1	once	NA	CASSLPLNEQFF	TGTGCCAGCAGTTTACCCCTCAATGAGCAGTTCTTC
TRBV11-1	TRBJ2-7	NA	NA	CASSLGFEGGESYEQYF	TGTGCCAGCAGCTTAGGGTTCGAGGGAGGTGAGTCCTACGAGCAGTACTTC
TRBV5-5	TRBJ1-4	NA	NA	CASRDDEGRGEKLFF	TGTGCCAGCAGAGACGATGAGGGGCGAGGCGAAAAACTGTTTTTT
TRBV18	TRBJ1-5	NA	NA	CASSPPESNKGNQPQHF	TGTGCCAGCTCACCACCCGAGAGCAATAAGGGCAATCAGCCCCAGCATTTT
TRBV6-1	TRBJ2-7	NA	NA	CASSRDHYEQYF	TGTGCCAGCAGTCGGGACCACTACGAGCAGTACTTC
TRBV5-1	TRBJ1-2	NA	NA	CASSLAGEYYGYTF	TGCGCCAGCAGCTTAGCAGGGGAGTACTATGGCTACACCTTC
TRBV2	TRBJ2-7	NA	TRBD2	CASSNGLAGGLGEQYF	TGTGCCAGCAGCAACGGACTAGCGGGAGGTTTAGGGGAGCAGTACTTC
TRBV6-5	TRBJ2-3	NA	NA	CASRVARRSDTQYF	TGTGCCAGCAGGGTAGCTAGACGTTCAGATACGCAGTATTTT
TRBV5-1	TRBJ2-7	NA	TRBD1	CASRPGTGIYEQYF	TGCGCCAGCCGCCCCGGGACAGGGATTTACGAGCAGTACTTC
TRBV19	TRBJ2-3	NA	NA	CASSIGRAEVDTQYF	TGTGCCAGTAGTATCGGACGGGCCGAGGTAGATACGCAGTATTTT
TRBV7-6	TRBJ1-4	NA	TRBD1	CASSLGQGSEKLFF	TGTGCCAGCAGCTTAGGACAGGGATCTGAAAAACTGTTTTTT
TRBV25-1	TRBJ2-3	once	NA	CASSPLGDTQYF	TGTGCCAGCAGCCCCCTGGGCGATACGCAGTATTTT
TRBV28	TRBJ2-7	NA	TRBD1	CASSAGTGVFYEQYF	TGTGCCAGCAGTGCCGGGACAGGGGTTTTCTACGAGCAGTACTTC
TRBV28	TRBJ2-2	NA	NA	CASTNRLGGGELFF	TGTGCCAGCACCAATCGACTAGGAGGCGGGGAGCTGTTTTTT
TRBV4-1	TRBJ2-1	NA	NA	CASSQGTPFGHYNEQFF	TGCGCCAGCAGCCAAGGGACGCCTTTTGGGCATTACAATGAGCAGTTCTTC
TRBV10-1	TRBJ2-3	NA	NA	CASSPRTDSTDTQYF	TGCGCCAGCAGTCCCCGGACAGATAGCACAGATACGCAGTATTTT
TRBV6-6	TRBJ1-3	once	NA	CASSWTRAKGNTIYF	TGTGCCAGCAGTTGGACGCGAGCAAAGGGAAACACCATATATTTT
TRBV5-6	TRBJ2-7	NA	NA	CASSFGTYYEQYF	TGTGCCAGCAGCTTCGGCACCTACTACGAGCAGTACTTC
TRBV6-5	TRBJ1-2	NA	NA	CASSPYPRRGYGYTF	TGTGCCAGCAGCCCCTATCCCCGCCGCGGCTATGGCTACACCTTC
TRBV5-1	TRBJ1-4	NA	NA	CASSPRPPDNREKLFF	TGCGCCAGCAGCCCCCGCCCCCCGGACAACAGGGAAAAACTGTTTTTT
TRBV5-1	TRBJ2-2	NA	NA	CASSVRGFPDTGELFF	TGCGCCAGCAGCGTCCGGGGGTTTCCGGACACCGGGGAGCTGTTTTTT
TRBV28	TRBJ2-7	NA	NA	CASSFRVRDPLEQYF	TGTGCCAGCAGTTTCAGGGTCAGGGACCCCTTAGAGCAGTACTTC
TRBV18	TRBJ1-1	NA	NA	CASSPDRLNTEAFF	TGTGCCAGCTCGCCGGACAGACTGAACACTGAAGCTTTCTTT
TRBV19	TRBJ2-6	NA	NA	CASRVAGANVLTF	TGTGCCAGTAGGGTCGCTGGGGCCAACGTCCTGACTTTC
TRBV30	TRBJ1-4	NA	NA	CAWSRGASKGLTNEKLFF	TGTGCCTGGAGCCGGGGGGCCTCGAAAGGCTTAACTAATGAAAAACTGTTTTTT
TRBV6-5	TRBJ1-2	NA	NA	CASSYWGIDAYTF	TGTGCCAGCAGTTACTGGGGCATTGATGCCTACACCTTC
TRBV5-1	TRBJ2-1	once	TRBD2	CASSLGLAVNEQFF	TGCGCCAGCAGCCTCGGACTAGCGGTCAATGAGCAGTTCTTC
TRBV18	TRBJ1-4	NA	NA	CASSPPVISEKLFF	TGTGCCAGCTCACCACCAGTTATCAGCGAAAAACTGTTTTTT
TRBV29-1	TRBJ1-1	NA	NA	CSVVLYAHEAFF	TGCAGCGTTGTGCTCTACGCTCATGAAGCTTTCTTT
TRBV30	TRBJ1-2	once	TRBD1	CAWSAPGQGTGYGYTF	TGTGCCTGGAGTGCCCCGGGACAGGGTACGGGATATGGCTACACCTTC